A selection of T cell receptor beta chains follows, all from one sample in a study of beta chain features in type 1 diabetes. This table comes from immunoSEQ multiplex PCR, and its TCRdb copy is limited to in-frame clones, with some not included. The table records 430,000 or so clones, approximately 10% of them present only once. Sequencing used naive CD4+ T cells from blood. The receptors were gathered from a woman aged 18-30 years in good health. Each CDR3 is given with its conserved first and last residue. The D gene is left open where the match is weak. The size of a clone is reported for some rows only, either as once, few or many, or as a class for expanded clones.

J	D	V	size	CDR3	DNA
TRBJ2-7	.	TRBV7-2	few	CASSSRSYEQYF	TGTGCCAGCAGCTCCCGATCCTACGAGCAGTACTTC
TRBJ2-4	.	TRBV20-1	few	CSARARGIQYF	TGCAGTGCTAGGGCACGGGGCATTCAGTACTTC
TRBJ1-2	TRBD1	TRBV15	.	CATSREYWDRDGYTF	TGTGCCACCAGCAGAGAGTATTGGGACAGGGATGGCTACACCTTC
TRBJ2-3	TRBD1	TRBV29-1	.	CSKRWTGGTDTQYF	TGCAGCAAGAGGTGGACAGGGGGCACAGATACGCAGTATTTT
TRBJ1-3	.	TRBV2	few	CASSQRSGNTIYF	TGTGCCAGCAGCCAGCGCTCTGGAAACACCATATATTTT
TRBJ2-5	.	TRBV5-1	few	CASSLEQGWETQYF	TGCGCCAGCAGCTTGGAACAGGGTTGGGAGACCCAGTACTTC
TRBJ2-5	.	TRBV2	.	CASRGGLLETQYF	TGTGCCAGCAGGGGGGGACTCTTAGAGACCCAGTACTTC
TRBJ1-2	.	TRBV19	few	CASSPTQQKANYGYTF	TGTGCCAGTAGTCCCACTCAGCAGAAAGCTAACTATGGCTACACCTTC
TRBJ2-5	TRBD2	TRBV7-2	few	CASSLGLPGGRQTQYF	TGTGCCAGCAGCTTAGGCCTCCCGGGCGGGAGGCAGACCCAGTACTTC
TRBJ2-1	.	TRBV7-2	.	CASSSQGLFYNEQFF	TGTGCCAGCAGCTCACAGGGACTTTTCTACAATGAGCAGTTCTTC
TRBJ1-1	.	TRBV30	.	CAWNERPSDTEAFF	TGTGCCTGGAACGAGAGACCGTCGGACACTGAAGCTTTCTTT
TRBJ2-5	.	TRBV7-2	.	CASSPRTEETQYF	TGTGCCAGCAGCCCGCGGACGGAAGAGACCCAGTACTTC
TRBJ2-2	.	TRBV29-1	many	CSVEGAPNTGELFF	TGCAGCGTTGAGGGCGCCCCGAACACCGGGGAGCTGTTTTTT
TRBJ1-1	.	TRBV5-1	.	CASSPEGRGGTEAFF	TGCGCCAGCAGCCCGGAGGGTCGTGGGGGGACTGAAGCTTTCTTT
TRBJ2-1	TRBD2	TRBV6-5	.	CASSYEGGPLSEQFF	TGTGCCAGCAGTTACGAGGGAGGGCCTCTGAGTGAGCAGTTCTTC
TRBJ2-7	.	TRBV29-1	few	CSVDKRGEQYF	TGCAGCGTTGATAAGAGGGGCGAGCAGTACTTC
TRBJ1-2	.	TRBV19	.	CASNPSGTPRMGYGYTF	TGTGCCAGTAATCCTTCTGGGACTCCTAGGATGGGCTATGGCTACACCTTC
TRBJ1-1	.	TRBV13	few	CASSGPGQGNTEAFF	TGTGCCAGCAGCGGACCCGGGCAGGGTAACACTGAAGCTTTCTTT
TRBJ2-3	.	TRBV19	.	CASSIGGTGLDTQYF	TGTGCCAGTAGTATAGGCGGGACGGGTCTGGATACGCAGTATTTT
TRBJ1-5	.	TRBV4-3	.	CASSQGYSNQPQHF	TGCGCCAGCAGTCAGGGGTATAGCAATCAGCCCCAGCATTTT
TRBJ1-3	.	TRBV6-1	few	CATTEGDSGNTIYF	TGTGCCACCACTGAAGGGGACTCTGGAAACACCATATATTTT
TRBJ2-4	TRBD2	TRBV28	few	CASTLAGVNTYF	TGTGCCAGCACGCTAGCGGGAGTTAATACGTACTTC
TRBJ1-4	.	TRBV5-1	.	CASSSGRVRNNEKLFF	TGCGCCAGCAGCTCTGGTCGGGTTCGTAATAATGAAAAACTGTTTTTT
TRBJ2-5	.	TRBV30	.	CAWRVLGGSGETQYF	TGTGCCTGGAGGGTCCTTGGCGGCAGTGGAGAGACCCAGTACTTC
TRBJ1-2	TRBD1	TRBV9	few	CASSGTGDSYGYTF	TGTGCCAGCAGCGGAACAGGGGATAGCTATGGCTACACCTTC
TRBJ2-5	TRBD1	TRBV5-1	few	CASSLVRQGRGETQYF	TGCGCCAGCAGCTTGGTTCGACAGGGCAGAGGCGAGACCCAGTACTTC